This T cell receptor (beta chain) was obtained from a study of OX40 agonist ivuxolimab in advanced cancers. Study-level results: At doses 0.1 to 3.0 mg/kg, CD4+ and CD8+ clones expanded.

Germline V gives CDR1 SGHAT, CDR2 FQNNGV. V lost 0 bases, J lost 3 bases, and 6 bases lay in between. This CDR3 spans 13 amino acids. With regard to this clone: The antigen is not known.

Assay used: immunoSEQ multiplex PCR; TCRdb lists only in-frame clones, some missing. Among approximately 77,000 clones listed, roughly nine tenths were seen once. This sample comprised CD4+ or CD8+ T cells sorted from blood, obtained in a trial of the OX40 agonist ivuxolimab. This TCR came from an adult with an advanced solid tumor such as melanoma, head and neck, liver or kidney cancer. The chain is built from TRBV11-2 and TRBJ2-7; no firm D call. The CDR3, as DNA: TGTGCCAGCAGCTTAGATTTGGGCTACGAGCAGTACTTC. Protein: CASSLDLGYEQYF.